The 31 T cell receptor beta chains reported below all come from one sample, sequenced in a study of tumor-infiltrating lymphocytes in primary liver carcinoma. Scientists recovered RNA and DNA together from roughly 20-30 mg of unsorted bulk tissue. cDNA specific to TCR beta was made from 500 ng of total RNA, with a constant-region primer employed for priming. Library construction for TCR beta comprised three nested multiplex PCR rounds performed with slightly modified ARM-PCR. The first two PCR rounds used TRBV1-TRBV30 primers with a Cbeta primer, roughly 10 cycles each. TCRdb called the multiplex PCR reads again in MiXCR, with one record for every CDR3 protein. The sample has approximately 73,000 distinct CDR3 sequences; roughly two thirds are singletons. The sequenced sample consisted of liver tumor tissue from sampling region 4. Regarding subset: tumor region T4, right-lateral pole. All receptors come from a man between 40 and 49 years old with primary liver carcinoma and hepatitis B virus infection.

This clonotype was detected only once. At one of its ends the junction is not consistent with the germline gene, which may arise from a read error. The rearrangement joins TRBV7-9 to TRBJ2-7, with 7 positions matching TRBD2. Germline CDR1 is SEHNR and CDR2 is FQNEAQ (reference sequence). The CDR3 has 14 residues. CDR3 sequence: CTSRLAGPAYEQYF. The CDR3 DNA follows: TGTACCAGCAGATTAGCGGGTCCCGCCTACGAGCAGTACTTC.

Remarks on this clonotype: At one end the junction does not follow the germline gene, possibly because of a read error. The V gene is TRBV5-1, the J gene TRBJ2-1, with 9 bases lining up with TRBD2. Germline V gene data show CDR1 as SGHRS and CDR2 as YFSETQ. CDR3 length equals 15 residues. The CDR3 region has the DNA TGCGCCAGCAGCTTGGTGACTAGCGGTTACAGTGAGCGGTTCTTC. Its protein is CASSLVTSGYSERFF. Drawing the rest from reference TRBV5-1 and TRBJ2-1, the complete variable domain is KAGVTQTPRYLIKTRGQQVTLSCSPISGHRSVSWYQQTPGQGLQFLFEYFSETQRNKGNFPGRFSGRQFSNSRSEMNVSTLELGDSALYLCASSLVTSGYSERFFGPGTRLTVL.

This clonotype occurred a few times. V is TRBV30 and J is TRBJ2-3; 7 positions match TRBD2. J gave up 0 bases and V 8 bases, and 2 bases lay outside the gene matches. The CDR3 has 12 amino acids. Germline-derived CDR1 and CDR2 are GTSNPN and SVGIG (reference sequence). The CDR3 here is CAISGSTDTQYF. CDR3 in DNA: TGTGCCATTAGCGGGAGCACAGATACGCAGTATTTT.

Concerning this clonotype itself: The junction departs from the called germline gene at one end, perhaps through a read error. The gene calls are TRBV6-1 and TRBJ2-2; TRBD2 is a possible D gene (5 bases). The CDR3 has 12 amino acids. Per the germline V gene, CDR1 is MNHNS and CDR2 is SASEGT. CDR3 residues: CASRPDTWELLF. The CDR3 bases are TGTGCCAGCAGGCCCGACACCTGGGAGCTGTTATTT.

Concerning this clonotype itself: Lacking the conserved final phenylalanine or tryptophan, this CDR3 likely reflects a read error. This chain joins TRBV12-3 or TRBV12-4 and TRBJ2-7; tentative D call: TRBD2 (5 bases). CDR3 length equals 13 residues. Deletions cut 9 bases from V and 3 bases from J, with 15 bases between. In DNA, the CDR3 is TGTGCCAGTACCCTACGGGAATACTACGAGCAGTACCTC. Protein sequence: CASTLREYYEQYL.

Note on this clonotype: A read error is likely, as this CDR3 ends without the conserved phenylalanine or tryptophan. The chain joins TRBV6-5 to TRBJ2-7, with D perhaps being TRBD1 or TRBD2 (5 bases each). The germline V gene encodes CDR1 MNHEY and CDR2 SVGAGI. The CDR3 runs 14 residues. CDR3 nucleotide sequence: TGTCTCAGCAGTTACGACCGGGGACCCTACGAGCAGTACTAC. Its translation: CLSSYDRGPYEQYY.

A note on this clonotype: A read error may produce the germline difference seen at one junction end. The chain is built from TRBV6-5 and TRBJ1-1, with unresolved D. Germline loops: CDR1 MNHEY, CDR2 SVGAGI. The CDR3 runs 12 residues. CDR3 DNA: TGTGCTAGCAGCACGCGGGGTACTGAAGCTTTCTTT. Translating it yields CASSTRGTEAFF.

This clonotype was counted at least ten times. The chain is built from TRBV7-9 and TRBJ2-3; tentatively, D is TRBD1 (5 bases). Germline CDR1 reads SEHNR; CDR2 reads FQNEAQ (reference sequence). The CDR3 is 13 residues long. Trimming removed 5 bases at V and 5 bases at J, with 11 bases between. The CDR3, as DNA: TGTGCCAGCAGCACCCAGCAGGGAGATACGCAGTATTTT. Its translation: CASSTQQGDTQYF.

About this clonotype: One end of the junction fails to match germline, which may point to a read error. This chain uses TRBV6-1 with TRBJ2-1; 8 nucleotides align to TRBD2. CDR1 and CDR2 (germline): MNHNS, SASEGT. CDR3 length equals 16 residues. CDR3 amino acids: CACSALSTGGDDEQFF. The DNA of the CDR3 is TGTGCCTGCAGTGCCCTCTCCACCGGGGGGGACGATGAGCAGTTCTTC.

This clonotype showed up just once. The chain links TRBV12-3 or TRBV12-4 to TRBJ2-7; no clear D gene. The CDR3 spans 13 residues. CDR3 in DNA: TGTGGCACCAGTTTAAGGGAATCCTACGAGCAGTACTTC. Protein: CGTSLRESYEQYF.

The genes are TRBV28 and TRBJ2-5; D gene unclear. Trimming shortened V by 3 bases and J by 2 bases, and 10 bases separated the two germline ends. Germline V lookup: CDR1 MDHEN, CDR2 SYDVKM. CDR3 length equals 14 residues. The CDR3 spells CASSFQLTQETQYF. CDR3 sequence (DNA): TGTGCCAGCAGTTTTCAACTAACGCAAGAGACCCAGTACTTC.

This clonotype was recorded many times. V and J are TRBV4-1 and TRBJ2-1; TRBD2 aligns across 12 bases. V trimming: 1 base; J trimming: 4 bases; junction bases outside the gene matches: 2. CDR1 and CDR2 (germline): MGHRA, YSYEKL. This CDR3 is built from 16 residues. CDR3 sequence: CASSQVGTSGYNEQFF. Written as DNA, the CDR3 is TGCGCCAGCAGCCAAGTCGGGACTAGCGGGTACAATGAGCAGTTCTTC.

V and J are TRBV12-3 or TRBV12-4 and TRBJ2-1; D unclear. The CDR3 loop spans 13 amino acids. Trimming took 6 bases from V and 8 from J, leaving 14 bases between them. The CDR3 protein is CASSTREIYEQFF. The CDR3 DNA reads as TGTGCCAGCAGCACAAGGGAAATCTATGAGCAGTTCTTC.

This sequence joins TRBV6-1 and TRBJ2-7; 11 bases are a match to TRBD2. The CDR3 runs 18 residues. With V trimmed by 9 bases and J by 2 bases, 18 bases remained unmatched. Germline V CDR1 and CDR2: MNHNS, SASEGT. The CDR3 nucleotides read TGTGCCAGTATCTTCCAGACTAGCGGGGCTCTGAGCCCCTACGAGCAGTACTTC. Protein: CASIFQTSGALSPYEQYF.

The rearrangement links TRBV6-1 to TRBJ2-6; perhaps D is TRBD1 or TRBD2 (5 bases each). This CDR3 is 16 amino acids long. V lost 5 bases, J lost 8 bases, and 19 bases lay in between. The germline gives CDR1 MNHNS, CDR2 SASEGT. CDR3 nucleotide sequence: TGTGCCAGCAGTCCGGGGCAGGGACCCGGGTCCAACGTCCTGACTTTC. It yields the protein CASSPGQGPGSNVLTF.

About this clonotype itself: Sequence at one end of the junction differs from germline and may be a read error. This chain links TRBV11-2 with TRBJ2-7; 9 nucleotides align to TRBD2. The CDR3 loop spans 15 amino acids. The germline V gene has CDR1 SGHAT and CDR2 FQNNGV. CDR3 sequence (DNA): TGTCCCAGCAGCTTAGGAGCTAGCGGGACCTACGGGCACTACTTC. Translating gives CPSSLGASGTYGHYF.

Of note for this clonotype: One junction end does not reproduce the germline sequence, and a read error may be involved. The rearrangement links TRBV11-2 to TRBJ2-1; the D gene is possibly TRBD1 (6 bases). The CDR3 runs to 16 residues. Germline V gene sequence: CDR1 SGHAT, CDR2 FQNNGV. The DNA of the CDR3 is TGTGCAAGCAGCCCGTCCAAAGGGGGTGTCTACAATGAGCAGTTCTTC. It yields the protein CASSPSKGGVYNEQFF.

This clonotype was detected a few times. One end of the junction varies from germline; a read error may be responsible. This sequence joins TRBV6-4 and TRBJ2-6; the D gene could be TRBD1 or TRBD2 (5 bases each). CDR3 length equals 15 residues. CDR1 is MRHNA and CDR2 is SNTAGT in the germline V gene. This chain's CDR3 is CASSEEDSGANVLAF. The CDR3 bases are TGTGCCAGCAGTGAAGAGGACTCTGGGGCCAACGTCCTGGCTTTC.

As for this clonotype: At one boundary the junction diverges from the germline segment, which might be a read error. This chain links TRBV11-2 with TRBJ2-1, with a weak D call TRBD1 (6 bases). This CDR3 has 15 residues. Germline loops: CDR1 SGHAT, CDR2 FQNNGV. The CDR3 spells CASVLGDLRGHGHFF. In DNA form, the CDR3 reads TGTGCCAGCGTACTAGGGGACCTCCGGGGACATGGGCATTTCTTT.

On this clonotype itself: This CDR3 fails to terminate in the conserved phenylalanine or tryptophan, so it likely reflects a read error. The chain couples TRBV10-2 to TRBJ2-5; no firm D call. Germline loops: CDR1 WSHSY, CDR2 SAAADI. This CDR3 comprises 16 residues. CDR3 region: CTSSETTPAAKETQYS. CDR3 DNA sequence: TGCACCAGCAGTGAGACGACACCAGCAGCCAAAGAGACACAGTACTCC.

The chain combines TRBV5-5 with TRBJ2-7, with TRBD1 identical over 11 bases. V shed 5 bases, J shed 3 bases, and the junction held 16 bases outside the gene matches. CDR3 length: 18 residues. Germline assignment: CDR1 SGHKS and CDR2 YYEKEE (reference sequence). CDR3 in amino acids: CASSPGTGGSGPLYEQYF. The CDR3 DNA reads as TGTGCCAGCAGTCCCGGGACAGGGGGAAGTGGCCCCCTCTACGAGCAGTACTTC.

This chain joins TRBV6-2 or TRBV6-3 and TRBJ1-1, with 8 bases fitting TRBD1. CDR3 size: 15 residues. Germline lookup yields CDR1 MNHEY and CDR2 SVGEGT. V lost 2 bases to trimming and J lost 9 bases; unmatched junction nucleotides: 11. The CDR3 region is CASSYQDRETNQAFF. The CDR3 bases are TGTGCCAGCAGTTACCAGGACAGGGAAACTAATCAAGCTTTCTTT.

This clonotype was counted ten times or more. The CDR3 sequence is CASSSKGAPYETQYF. Written as DNA, the CDR3 is TGTGCCAGCAGCTCCAAGGGGGCGCCGTATGAGACCCAGTACTTC. The chain couples TRBV7-3 to TRBJ2-5; 7 bases map to TRBD1. The CDR3 extends over 15 amino acids. V shed 4 bases, J shed 5 bases, and the junction held 10 bases outside the gene matches. Germline V gene lookup returns CDR1 SGHTA and CDR2 FQGTGA. The full variable domain, its missing parts supplied by reference TRBV7-3 and TRBJ2-5, is GAGVSQTPSNKVTEKGKYVELRCDPISGHTALYWYRQSLGQGPEFLIYFQGTGAADDSGLPNDRFFAVRPEGSVSTLKIQRTERGDSAVYLCASSSKGAPYETQYFGPGTRLLVL.

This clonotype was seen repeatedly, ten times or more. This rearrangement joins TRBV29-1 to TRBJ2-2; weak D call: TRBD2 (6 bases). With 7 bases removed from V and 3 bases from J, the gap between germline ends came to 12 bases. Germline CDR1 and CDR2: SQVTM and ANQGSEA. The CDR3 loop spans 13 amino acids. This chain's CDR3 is CSANSGYTGELFF. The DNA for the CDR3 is TGCAGCGCTAATAGCGGATACACCGGGGAGCTGTTTTTT.

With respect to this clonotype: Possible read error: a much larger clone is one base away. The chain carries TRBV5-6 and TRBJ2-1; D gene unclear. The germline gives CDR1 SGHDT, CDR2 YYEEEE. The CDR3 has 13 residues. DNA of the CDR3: TGTGTCAGCAGCCCCCCGGGTTACAATGAGCAGTTCTTC. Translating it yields CVSSPPGYNEQFF.

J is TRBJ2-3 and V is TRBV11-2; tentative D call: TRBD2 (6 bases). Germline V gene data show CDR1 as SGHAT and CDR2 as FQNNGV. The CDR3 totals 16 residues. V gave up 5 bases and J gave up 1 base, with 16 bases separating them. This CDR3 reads CASSPPSSGGTDTQYF. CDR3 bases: TGTGCCAGCAGCCCCCCTAGTAGCGGCGGCACAGATACGCAGTATTTT.

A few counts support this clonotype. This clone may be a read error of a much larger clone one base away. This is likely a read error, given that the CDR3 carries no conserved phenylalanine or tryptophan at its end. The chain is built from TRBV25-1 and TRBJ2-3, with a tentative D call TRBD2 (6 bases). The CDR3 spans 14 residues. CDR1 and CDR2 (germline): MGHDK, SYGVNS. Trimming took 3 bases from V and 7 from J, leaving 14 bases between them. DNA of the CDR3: TGTGCCAGCAGTGATCCCGGGCGGGGAAATACGCAGTATTTA. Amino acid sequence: CASSDPGRGNTQYL.

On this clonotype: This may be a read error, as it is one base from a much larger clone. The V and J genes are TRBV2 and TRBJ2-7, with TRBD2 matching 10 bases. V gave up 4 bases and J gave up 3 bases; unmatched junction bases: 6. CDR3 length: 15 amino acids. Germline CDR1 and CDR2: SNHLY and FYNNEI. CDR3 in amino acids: CASSAESGRGYEQYF. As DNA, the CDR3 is TGTGCCAGCAGTGCGGAGAGCGGGAGGGGCTACGAGCAGTACTTC.

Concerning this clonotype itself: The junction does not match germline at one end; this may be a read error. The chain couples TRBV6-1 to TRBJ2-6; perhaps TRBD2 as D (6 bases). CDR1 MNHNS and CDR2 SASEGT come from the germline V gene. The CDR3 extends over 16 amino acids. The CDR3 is CPSSPGEGPGANVLTF. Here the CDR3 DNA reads TGTCCCAGCAGTCCGGGAGAGGGACCCGGGGCCAACGTCCTGACTTTC.

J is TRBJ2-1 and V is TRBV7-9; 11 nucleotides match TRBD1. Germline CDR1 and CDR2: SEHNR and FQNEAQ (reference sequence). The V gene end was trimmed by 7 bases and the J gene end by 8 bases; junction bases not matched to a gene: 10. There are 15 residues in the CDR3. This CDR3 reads CASNSRDRGLYEQFF. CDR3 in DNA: TGTGCCAGCAACTCGCGGGACAGGGGGTTATATGAGCAGTTCTTC.

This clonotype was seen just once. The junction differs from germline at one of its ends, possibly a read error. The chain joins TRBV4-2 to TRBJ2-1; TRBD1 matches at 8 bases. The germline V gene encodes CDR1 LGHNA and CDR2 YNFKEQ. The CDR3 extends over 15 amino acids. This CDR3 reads CASSQLEGTGNEQFF. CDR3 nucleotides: TGCGCCAGCAGCCAATTGGAAGGGACAGGCAATGAGCAGTTCTTC.